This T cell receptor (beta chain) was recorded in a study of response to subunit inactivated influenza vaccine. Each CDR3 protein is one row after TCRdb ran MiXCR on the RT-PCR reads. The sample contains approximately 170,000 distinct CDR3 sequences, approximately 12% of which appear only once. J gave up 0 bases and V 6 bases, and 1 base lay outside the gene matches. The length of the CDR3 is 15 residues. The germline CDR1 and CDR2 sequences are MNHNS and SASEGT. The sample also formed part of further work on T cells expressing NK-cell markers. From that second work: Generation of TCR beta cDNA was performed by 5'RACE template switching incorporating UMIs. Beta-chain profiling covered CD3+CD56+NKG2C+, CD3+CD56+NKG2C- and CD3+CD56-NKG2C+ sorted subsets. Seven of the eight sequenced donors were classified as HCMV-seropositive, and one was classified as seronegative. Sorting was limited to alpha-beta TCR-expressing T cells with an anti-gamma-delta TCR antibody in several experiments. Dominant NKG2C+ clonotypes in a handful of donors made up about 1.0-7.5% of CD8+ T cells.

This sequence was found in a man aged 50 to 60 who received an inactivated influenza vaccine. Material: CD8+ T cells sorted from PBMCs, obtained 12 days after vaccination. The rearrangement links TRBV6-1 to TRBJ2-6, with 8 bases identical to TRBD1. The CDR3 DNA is TGTGCCAGCAGCGGACAGGGCTCTGGGGCCAACGTCCTGACTTTC. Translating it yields CASSGQGSGANVLTF.